This TCR beta chain originates from a study of blood T cell repertoires in COVID-19. Across the study: Donors in the United States, Italy and Spain gave samples during acute or convalescent COVID-19. Sources were T cells, B-cell-depleted T cells, or PBMCs; the material itself was cDNA or gDNA.

In the original processing: Amplifying reference gene primers gave estimates of nucleated cell counts. The method was immunoSEQ multiplex PCR; TCRdb's version includes in-frame clones alone and lacks a portion of them. V, J and clone size are those of that table, while D and trimming were read from the DNA. Here the sample spans 220,000 or so clones, 65% to 85% being singletons. The germline gives CDR1 MNHNY, CDR2 SVGAGI (reference sequence). Trimming removed 4 bases at V and 0 bases at J, with 6 bases between. This CDR3 comprises 13 residues. The J gene is TRBJ1-1, the V gene TRBV6-6; D unresolved. Sample: peripheral blood. This TCR derives from a woman aged 55-69 years with acute or convalescent COVID-19. CDR3 amino acids: CASSLHLNTEAFF. The CDR3 DNA reads as TGTGCCAGCAGTTTACATCTGAACACTGAAGCTTTCTTT.